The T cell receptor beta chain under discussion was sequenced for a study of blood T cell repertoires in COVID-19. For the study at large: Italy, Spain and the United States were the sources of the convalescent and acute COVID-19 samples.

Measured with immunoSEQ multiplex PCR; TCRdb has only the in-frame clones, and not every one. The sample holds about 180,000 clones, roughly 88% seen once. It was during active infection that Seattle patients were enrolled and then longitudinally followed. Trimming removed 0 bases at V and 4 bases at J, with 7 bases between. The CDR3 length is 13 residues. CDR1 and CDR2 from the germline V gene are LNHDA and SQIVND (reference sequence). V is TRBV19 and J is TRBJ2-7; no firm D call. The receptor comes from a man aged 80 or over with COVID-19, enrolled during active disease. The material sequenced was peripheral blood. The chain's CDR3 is CASSIDGPYEQYF. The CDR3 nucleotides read TGTGCCAGTAGTATAGATGGCCCGTACGAGCAGTACTTC.